This TCR beta chain was recovered during a study of blood T cell repertoires in COVID-19 (dated by TCRdb to 2020 to 2022). About the full investigation: The collaborator samples originated in the United States, Italy and Spain and spanned the acute and convalescent phases of COVID-19. The material from the prospective study consisted of cDNA or gDNA derived from T cells, B-cell-depleted T cells, or PBMCs. Subjects who had been exposed to COVID-19, were actively infected with it, or had recovered from it provided the deeply sampled blood TCRbeta repertoires that made up the dataset. A freely available public database, intended as a resource for researchers studying the immune response to SARS-CoV-2, is where the repertoires were released. The samples were drawn from the first 160 participants of the ongoing ImmuneRACE study and from over a thousand subjects provided by 6 global collaborators. Sample metadata almost always included a de-identified subject ID, COVID-19 status, age in years and sex. Where HLA class I and class II types were available, the types were taken from metadata supplied by the sample provider, not from assay-based typing. Broader findings and caveats from the paper: The quantity of clinical and demographic metadata differed by source and by participant and was supplied without curation.

At one collaborating source in Seattle, patients were enrolled during active infection and were followed longitudinally through the course of disease. Whole blood was collected in K2EDTA tubes by collaborating institutions according to the institutions' own protocols. For TCRbeta analysis, collaborators shipped samples as frozen whole blood, isolated PBMCs, or DNA extracted from either of those sample types. From the cysteine through the phenylalanine, the CDR3 covers 18 amino acids. Only the CDR3 DNA stays, 54 bases, in frame from base 1. CDR1 KGHSH and CDR2 LQKENI are derived from the germline V gene. The V end gives up 1 base and the J end 3 bases, leaving 11 bases in the junction not matched to a gene. About this clone: The target of this receptor is not known. Per-nucleotide qualities are absent, and no much larger clonotype sits a single base away.

The immunoSEQ Assay, a bias-controlled multiplex PCR, was used to amplify TCRbeta CDR3 regions from genomic DNA. As for how the authors treated the data: The number of nucleated cells in each sample was estimated from the amplification of reference gene primers within the assay. To quantify the absolute abundance of each unique TCRbeta CDR3 rearrangement, sequence reads were collapsed and filtered. For each sample, productive Simpson clonality was calculated as the square root of Simpson's diversity index across productive rearrangements. Sourced from immuneACCESS, this table was stored by TCRdb with only in-frame sequences that have V and J called. A share of the clones is absent; for the studies checked, an unresolved V gene accounts for under half, and the remainder has no known explanation. V and J calls and clone size come straight from that table; D and trimming were deduced from the DNA. Counted in this sample were around 60,000 clones; around 83% of them appeared once. Roughly 10% of the sample belongs to the ten largest clones.

Sequencing was carried out using peripheral blood. The sequence links TRBV18 to TRBJ2-5, with TRBD1 matching 10 junction bases. The sequence was collected from a man aged 50-60 years with COVID-19, enrolled during active disease. The CDR3: CASSPQYRDRGDKETQYF. The nucleotide sequence reads as follows: TGTGCCAGCTCACCACAATACCGGGACAGGGGTGACAAAGAGACCCAGTACTTC.